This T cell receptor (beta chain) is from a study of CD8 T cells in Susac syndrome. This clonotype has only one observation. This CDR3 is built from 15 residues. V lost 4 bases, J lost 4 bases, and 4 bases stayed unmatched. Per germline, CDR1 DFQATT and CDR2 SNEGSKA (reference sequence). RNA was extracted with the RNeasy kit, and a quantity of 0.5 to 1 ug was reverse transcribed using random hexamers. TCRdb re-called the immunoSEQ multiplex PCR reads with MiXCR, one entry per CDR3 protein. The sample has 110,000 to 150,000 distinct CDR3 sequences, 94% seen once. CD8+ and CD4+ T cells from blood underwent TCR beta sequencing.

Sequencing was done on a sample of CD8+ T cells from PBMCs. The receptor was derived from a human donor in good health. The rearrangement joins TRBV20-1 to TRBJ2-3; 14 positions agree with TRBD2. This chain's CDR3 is CSAKGLAGVSDTQYF. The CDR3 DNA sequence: TGCAGTGCTAAGGGACTAGCGGGAGTGTCAGATACGCAGTATTTT.